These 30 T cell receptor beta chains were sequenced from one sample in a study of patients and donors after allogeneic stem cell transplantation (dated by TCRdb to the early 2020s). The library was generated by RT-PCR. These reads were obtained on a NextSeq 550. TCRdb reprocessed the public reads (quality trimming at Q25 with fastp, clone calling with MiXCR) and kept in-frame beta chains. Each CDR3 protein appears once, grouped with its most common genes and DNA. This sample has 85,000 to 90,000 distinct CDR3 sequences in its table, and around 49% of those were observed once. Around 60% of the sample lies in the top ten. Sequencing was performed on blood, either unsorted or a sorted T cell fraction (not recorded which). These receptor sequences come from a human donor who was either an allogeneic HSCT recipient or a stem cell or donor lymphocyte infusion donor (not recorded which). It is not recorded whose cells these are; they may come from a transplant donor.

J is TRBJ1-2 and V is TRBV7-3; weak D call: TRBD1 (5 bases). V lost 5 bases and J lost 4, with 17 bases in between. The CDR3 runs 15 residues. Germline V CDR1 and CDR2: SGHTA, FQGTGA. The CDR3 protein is CASSPQGDLSYGYTF. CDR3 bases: TGTGCCAGCAGCCCCCAAGGGGATCTCAGCTATGGCTACACCTTC.

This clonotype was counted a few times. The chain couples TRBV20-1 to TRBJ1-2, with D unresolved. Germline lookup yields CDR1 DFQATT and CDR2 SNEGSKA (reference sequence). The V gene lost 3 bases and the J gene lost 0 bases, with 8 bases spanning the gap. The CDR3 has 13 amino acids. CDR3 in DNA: TGCAGTGCTAGCCACAGAACTAACTATGGCTACACCTTC. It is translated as CSASHRTNYGYTF.

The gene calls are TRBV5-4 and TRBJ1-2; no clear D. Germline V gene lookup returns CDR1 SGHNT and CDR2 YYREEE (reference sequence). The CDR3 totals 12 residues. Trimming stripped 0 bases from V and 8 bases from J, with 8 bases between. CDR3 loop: CASSLDRFGYTF. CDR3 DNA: TGTGCCAGCAGCTTGGATCGGTTCGGCTACACCTTC.

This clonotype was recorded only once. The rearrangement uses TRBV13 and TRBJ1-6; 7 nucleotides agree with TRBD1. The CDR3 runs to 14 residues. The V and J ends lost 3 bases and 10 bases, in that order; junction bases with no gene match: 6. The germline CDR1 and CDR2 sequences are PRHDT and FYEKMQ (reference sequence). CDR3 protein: CASSFTGVRSPLHF. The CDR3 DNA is TGTGCCAGCAGCTTCACAGGGGTTAGGTCACCCCTCCACTTT.

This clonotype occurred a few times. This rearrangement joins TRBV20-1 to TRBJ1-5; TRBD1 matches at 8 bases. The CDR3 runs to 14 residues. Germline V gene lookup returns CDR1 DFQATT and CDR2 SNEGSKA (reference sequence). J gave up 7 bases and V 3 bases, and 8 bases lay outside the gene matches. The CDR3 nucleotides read TGCAGTGCTAGGATGGCAGGGGGCGAACAGCCCCAGCATTTT. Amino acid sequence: CSARMAGGEQPQHF.

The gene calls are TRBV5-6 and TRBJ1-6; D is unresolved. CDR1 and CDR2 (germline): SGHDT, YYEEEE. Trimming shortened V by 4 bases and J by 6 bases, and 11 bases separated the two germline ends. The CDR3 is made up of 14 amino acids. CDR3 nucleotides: TGTGCCAGCAGCCTGCCAGTGTCTAATTCACCCCTCCACTTT. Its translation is CASSLPVSNSPLHF. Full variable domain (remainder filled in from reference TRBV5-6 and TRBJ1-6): DAGVTQSPTHLIKTRGQQVTLRCSPKSGHDTVSWYQQALGQGPQFIFQYYEEEERQRGNFPDRFSGHQFPNYSSELNVNALLLGDSALYLCASSLPVSNSPLHFGNGTRLTVT.

Written as DNA, the CDR3 is TGTGCCAGCAGCAGGAGATCTAGCGACTCCTACGAGCAGTACTTC. Protein sequence: CASSRRSSDSYEQYF. This chain connects TRBV7-6 to TRBJ2-7; a weak D match, TRBD2 (6 bases). Trimming removed 5 bases from V and 0 bases from J, with 14 bases in between. There are 15 residues in the CDR3. Germline loops: CDR1 SGHVS, CDR2 FNYEAQ.

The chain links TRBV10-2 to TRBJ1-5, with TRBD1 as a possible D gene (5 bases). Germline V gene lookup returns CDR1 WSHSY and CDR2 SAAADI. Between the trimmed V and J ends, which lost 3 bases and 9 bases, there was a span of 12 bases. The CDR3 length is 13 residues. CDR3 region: CASSEQEYTPQHF. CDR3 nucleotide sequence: TGCGCCAGCAGTGAACAGGAGTATACGCCCCAGCATTTT.

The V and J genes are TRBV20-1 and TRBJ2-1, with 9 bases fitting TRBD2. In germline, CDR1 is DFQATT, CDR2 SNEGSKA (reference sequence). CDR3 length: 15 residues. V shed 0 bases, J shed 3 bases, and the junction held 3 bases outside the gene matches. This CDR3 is CSARETSGFYNEQFF. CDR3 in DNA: TGCAGTGCTAGAGAGACTAGCGGATTCTACAATGAGCAGTTCTTC.

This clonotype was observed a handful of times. The CDR3 protein is CASSEPSNEQFF. CDR3 nucleotides: TGTGCCAGCTCGGAACCGTCCAATGAGCAGTTCTTC. The V gene is TRBV18, the J gene TRBJ2-1, with no clear D. The CDR3 is 12 amino acids. Germline V gene data show CDR1 as KGHSH and CDR2 as LQKENI. V was pared by 6 bases and J by 6 bases, with 9 bases between.

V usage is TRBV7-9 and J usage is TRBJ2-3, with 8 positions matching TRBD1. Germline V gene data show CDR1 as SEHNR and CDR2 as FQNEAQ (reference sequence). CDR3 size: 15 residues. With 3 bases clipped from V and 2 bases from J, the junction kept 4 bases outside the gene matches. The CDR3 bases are TGTGCCAGCAGCTTCCAGGGGGCAATCACAGATACGCAGTATTTT. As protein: CASSFQGAITDTQYF. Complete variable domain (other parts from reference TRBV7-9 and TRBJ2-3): DTGVSQNPRHKITKRGQNVTFRCDPISEHNRLYWYRQTLGQGPEFLTYFQNEAQLEKSRLLSDRFSAERPKGSFSTLEIQRTEQGDSAMYLCASSFQGAITDTQYFGPGTRLTVL.

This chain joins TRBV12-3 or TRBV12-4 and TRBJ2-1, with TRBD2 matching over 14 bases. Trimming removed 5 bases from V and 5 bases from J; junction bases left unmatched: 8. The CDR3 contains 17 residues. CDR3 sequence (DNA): TGTGCCAGCAGTCTCGGGACTAGCGGGAGTATAAACAATGAGCAGTTCTTC. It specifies CASSLGTSGSINNEQFF.

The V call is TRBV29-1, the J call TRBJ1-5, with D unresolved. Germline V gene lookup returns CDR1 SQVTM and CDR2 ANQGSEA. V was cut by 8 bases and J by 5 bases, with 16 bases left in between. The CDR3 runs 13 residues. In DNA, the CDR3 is TGCAGCATCCAATTCCAGGAGGATCAGCCCCAGCATTTT. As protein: CSIQFQEDQPQHF.

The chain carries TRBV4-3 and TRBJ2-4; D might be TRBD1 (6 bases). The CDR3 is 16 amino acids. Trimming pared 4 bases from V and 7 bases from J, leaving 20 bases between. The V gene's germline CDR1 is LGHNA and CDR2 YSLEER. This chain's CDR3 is CASSRTHREDRNIQYF. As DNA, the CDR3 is TGCGCCAGCAGCCGGACACACAGGGAAGATAGGAACATTCAGTACTTC.

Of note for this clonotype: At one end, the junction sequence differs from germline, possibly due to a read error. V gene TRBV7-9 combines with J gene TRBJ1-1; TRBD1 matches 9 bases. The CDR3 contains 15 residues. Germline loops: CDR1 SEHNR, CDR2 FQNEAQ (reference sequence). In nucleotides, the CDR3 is TGTGCCAGCAGCCCCCGGGACAGGGATATCGCTGAATCTTTCTTT. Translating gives CASSPRDRDIAESFF.

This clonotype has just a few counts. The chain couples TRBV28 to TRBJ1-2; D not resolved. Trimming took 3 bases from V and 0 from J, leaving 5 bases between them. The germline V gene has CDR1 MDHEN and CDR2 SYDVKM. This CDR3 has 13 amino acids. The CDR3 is CASSFYTNYGYTF. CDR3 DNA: TGTGCCAGCAGTTTCTACACTAACTATGGCTACACCTTC.

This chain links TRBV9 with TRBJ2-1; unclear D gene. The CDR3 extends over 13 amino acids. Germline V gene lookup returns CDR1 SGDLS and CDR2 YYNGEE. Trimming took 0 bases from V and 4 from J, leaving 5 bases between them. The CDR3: CASSVAGYNEQFF. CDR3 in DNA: TGTGCCAGCAGCGTAGCTGGATACAATGAGCAGTTCTTC. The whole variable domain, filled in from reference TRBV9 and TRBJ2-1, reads DSGVTQTPKHLITATGQRVTLRCSPRSGDLSVYWYQQSLDQGLQFLIQYYNGEERAKGNILERFSAQQFPDLHSELNLSSLELGDSALYFCASSVAGYNEQFFGPGTRLTVL.

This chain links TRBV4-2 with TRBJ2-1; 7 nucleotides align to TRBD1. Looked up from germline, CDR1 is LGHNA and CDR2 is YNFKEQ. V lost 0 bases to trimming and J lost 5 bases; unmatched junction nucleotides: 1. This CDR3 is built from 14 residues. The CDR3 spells CASSQDRGHNEQFF. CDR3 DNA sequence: TGTGCCAGCAGCCAAGATAGGGGGCACAATGAGCAGTTCTTC.

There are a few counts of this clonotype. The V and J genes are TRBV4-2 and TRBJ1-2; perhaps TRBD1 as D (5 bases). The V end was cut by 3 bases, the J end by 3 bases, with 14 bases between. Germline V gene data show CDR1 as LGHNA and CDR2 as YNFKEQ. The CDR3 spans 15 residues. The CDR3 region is CASSQPVKGDYGYTF. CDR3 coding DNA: TGTGCCAGCAGCCAGCCCGTGAAAGGGGACTATGGCTACACCTTC.

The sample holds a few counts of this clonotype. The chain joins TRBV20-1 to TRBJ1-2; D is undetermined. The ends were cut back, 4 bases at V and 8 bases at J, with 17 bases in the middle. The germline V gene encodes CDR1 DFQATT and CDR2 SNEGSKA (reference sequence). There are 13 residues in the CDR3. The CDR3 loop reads CSATTTPGGGYTF. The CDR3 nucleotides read TGCAGTGCTACCACGACCCCGGGTGGAGGCTACACCTTC.

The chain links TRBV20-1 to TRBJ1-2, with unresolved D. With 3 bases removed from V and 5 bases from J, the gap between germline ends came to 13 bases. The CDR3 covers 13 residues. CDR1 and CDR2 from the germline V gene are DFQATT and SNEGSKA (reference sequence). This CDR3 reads CSASEGGGYGYTF. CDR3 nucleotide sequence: TGCAGTGCTAGCGAGGGCGGTGGATATGGCTACACCTTC.

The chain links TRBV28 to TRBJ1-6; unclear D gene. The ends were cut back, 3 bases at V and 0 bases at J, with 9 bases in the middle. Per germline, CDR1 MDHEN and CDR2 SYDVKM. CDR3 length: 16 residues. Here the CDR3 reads CASSLVASSYNSPLHF. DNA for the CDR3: TGTGCCAGCAGTTTGGTGGCGAGCTCCTATAATTCACCCCTCCACTTT.

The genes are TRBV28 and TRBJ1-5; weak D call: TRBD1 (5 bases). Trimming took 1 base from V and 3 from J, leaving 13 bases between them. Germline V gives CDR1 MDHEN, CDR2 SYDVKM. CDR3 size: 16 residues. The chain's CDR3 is CASSLSRPTVNQPQHF. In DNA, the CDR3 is TGTGCCAGCAGTTTATCCCGCCCGACAGTCAATCAGCCCCAGCATTTT.

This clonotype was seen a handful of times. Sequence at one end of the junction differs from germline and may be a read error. In nucleotides, the CDR3 is TGTGCTAGCAGCTTATCAGAGGGCAATCAGCCCCAGCATTTT. Amino acid sequence: CASSLSEGNQPQHF. V and J are TRBV7-7 and TRBJ1-5; D remains ambiguous. Germline V gene lookup returns CDR1 SSHAT and CDR2 FNYEAQ (reference sequence). The CDR3 length is 14 residues. The full variable domain, its missing parts supplied by reference TRBV7-7 and TRBJ1-5, is GAGVSQSPRYKVTKRGQDVTLRCDPISSHATLYWYQQALGQGPEFLTYFNYEAQPDKSGLPSDRFSAERPEGSISTLTIQRTEQRDSAMYRCASSLSEGNQPQHFGDGTRLSIL.

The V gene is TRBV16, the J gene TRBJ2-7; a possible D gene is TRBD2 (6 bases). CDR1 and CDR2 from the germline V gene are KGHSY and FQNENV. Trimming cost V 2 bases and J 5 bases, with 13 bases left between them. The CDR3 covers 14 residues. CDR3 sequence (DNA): TGTGCCAGCAGCCAAAACCAGCGGGTGAACGAGCAGTACTTC. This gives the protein CASSQNQRVNEQYF.

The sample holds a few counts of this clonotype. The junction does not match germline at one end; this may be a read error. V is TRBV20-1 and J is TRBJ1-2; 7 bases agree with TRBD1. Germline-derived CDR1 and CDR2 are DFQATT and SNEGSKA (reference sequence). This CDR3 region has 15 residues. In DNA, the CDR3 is TGCAGTGCCAGAGGGACAGATCCCCTAGGGTGGGGCTACACCTTC. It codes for CSARGTDPLGWGYTF.

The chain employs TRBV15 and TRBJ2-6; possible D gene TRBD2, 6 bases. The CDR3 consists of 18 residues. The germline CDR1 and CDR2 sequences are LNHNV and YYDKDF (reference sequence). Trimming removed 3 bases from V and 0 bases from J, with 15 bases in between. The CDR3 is CATSREWGVPSGANVLTF. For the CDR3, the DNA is TGTGCCACCAGCAGGGAATGGGGGGTACCCTCTGGGGCCAACGTCCTGACTTTC.

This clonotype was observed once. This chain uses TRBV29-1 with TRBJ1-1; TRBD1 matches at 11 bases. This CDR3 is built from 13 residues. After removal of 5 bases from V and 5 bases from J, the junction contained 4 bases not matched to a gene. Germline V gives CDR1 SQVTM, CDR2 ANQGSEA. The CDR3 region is CSVRDRGKTEAFF. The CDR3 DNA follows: TGCAGCGTTCGGGACAGGGGGAAGACTGAAGCTTTCTTT.

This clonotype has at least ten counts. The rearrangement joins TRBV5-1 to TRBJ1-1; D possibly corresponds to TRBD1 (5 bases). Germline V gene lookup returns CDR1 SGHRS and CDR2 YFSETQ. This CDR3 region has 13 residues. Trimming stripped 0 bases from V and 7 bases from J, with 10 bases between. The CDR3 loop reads CASSLVWGSEAFF. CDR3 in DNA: TGCGCCAGCAGCTTGGTATGGGGGAGTGAAGCTTTCTTT.

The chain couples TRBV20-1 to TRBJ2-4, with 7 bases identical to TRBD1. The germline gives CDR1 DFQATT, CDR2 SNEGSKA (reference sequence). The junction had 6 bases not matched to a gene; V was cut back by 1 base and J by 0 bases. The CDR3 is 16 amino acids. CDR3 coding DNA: TGCAGTGCTAGAGTCACAGGGGATCTAGCCAAAAACATTCAGTACTTC. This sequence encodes CSARVTGDLAKNIQYF.